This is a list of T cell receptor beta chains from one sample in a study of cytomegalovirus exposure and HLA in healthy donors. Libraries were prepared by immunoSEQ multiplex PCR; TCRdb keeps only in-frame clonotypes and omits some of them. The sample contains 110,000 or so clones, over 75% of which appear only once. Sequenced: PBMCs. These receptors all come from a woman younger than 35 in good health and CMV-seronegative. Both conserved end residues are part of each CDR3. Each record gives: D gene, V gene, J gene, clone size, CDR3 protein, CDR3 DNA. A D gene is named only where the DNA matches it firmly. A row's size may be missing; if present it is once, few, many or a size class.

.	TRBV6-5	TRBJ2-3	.	CASSGGTTTDTQYF	TGTGCCAGCAGTGGCGGGACCACCACAGATACGCAGTATTTT
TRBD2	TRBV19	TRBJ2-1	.	CASSIGLAGGEQFF	TGTGCCAGTAGTATAGGCCTAGCGGGAGGAGAGCAGTTCTTC
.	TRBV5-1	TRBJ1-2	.	CASSLDPTQGRDGYTF	TGCGCCAGCAGCTTGGACCCTACCCAAGGGCGGGATGGCTACACCTTC
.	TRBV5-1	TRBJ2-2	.	CATKELATNTGELFF	TGCGCCACCAAGGAACTAGCTACGAACACCGGGGAGCTGTTTTTT
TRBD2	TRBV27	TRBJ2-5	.	CASSFGGGGWEAQYF	TGTGCCAGCAGTTTTGGGGGCGGGGGGTGGGAGGCCCAGTACTTC
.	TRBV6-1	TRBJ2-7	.	CASSEWAPLGEQYF	TGTGCCAGCAGTGAATGGGCCCCTTTGGGTGAGCAGTACTTC
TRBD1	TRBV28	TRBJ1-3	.	CASTHGDRAGTIYF	TGTGCCAGCACCCATGGAGACAGGGCAGGCACCATATATTTT
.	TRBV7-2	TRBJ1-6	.	CASSLPQGYSPLHF	TGTGCCAGCAGCCTCCCTCAGGGATATTCACCCCTCCACTTT
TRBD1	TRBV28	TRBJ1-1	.	CASSDLGTAWNTEAFF	TGTGCCAGCAGCGATCTCGGGACAGCCTGGAACACTGAAGCTTTCTTT
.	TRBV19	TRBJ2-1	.	CASRGLSYNEQFF	TGTGCCAGTAGGGGACTCTCCTACAATGAGCAGTTCTTC
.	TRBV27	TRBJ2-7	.	CASSSRQASSYEQYF	TGTGCCAGCAGTTCCCGGCAGGCCTCGTCCTACGAGCAGTACTTC
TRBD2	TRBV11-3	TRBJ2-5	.	CASSTAGLAGQETQYF	TGTGCCAGCAGCACTGCGGGACTAGCGGGTCAAGAGACCCAGTACTTC
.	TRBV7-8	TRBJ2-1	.	CASSITGSYNEQFF	TGTGCCAGCAGCATAACGGGGAGCTACAATGAGCAGTTCTTC
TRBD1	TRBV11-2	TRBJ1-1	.	CASSRGTGTLYTEAFF	TGTGCCAGCAGCCGAGGGACAGGGACGCTTTACACTGAAGCTTTCTTT
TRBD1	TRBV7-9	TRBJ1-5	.	CASSRQGDGNQPQHF	TGTGCCAGCAGTAGACAGGGGGACGGCAATCAGCCCCAGCATTTT
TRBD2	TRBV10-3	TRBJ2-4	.	CAISESWSSGSERNIQYF	TGTGCCATCAGTGAGTCCTGGAGTAGCGGGAGTGAGAGAAACATTCAGTACTTC
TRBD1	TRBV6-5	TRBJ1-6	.	CASRSRTGPNSPLHF	TGTGCCAGCAGATCCCGGACAGGCCCTAATTCACCCCTCCACTTT
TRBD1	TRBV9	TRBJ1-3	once	CASSARQGISGNTIYF	TGTGCCAGCAGCGCCAGACAGGGGATCTCTGGAAACACCATATATTTT
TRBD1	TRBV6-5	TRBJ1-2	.	CASSYVTGGGYGYTF	TGTGCCAGCAGTTACGTAACAGGGGGCGGCTATGGCTACACCTTC
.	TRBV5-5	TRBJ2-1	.	CASSLAGGNEQFF	TGTGCCAGCAGCTTGGCCGGGGGAAATGAGCAGTTCTTC
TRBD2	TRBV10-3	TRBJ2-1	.	CAISYGTSGSPGNEQFF	TGTGCCATCAGCTACGGGACTAGCGGGAGTCCGGGGAATGAGCAGTTCTTC
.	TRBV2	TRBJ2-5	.	CASTLDSYQETQYF	TGTGCCAGCACTCTTGACAGTTACCAAGAGACCCAGTACTTC